These T cell receptor beta chains were read from a single sample in a study of blood T cell repertoires in COVID-19. The table came from immunoSEQ multiplex PCR; TCRdb's copy has only in-frame clones and leaves some out. The repertoire includes under 150,000 clones, just under 85% of them detected once, and about 3% sits in the top ten. The sample consisted of peripheral blood. These receptors were taken from a woman aged 40 to 49 with active or convalescent COVID-19. The CDR3 runs from the conserved cysteine through the conserved F or W.

V	J	CDR3
TRBV13	TRBJ2-2	CASSSLEGTGELFF
TRBV7-9	TRBJ1-2	CASSLAFRDRGRHGYTF
TRBV28	TRBJ2-7	CASSSGGGGSYEQYF
TRBV5-6	TRBJ1-6	CASSPLTAPNSPLHF
TRBV18	TRBJ2-1	CASLAGPYDNEQFF
TRBV18	TRBJ1-2	CASSPTRQGEVYTF
TRBV6-5	TRBJ1-1	CASSYSWGGEVTEAFF
TRBV19	TRBJ2-5	CASSTLAGVSGGSETQYF
TRBV5-5	TRBJ2-5	CASSPGILGVGTETQYF
TRBV27	TRBJ2-1	CASSPRTGHNEQFF
TRBV6-5	TRBJ1-1	CASSYDRLNTEAFF
TRBV4-3	TRBJ2-1	CASSQGASGNEQFF
TRBV6-5	TRBJ1-2	CASSYSARGSAGGYTF
TRBV28	TRBJ2-7	CASGEQGAHYEQYF
TRBV5-1	TRBJ2-3	CASSTTGGRTDTQYF
TRBV4-1	TRBJ1-1	CASSQEIVFMNTEAFF
TRBV2	TRBJ1-3	CASRAYSGNTIYF
TRBV28	TRBJ2-7	CASSIRQGVNYEQYF
TRBV2	TRBJ2-2	CASRKTPQVKNTGELFF
TRBV11-3	TRBJ2-7	CAQGQGDSYEQYF
TRBV5-6	TRBJ1-6	CASSLASRSPLHF
TRBV27	TRBJ2-1	CASSFGLAGEEQFF
TRBV2	TRBJ1-2	CASILDRGLNYGYTF
TRBV28	TRBJ1-4	CASTDPGQVGFNEKLFF
TRBV2	TRBJ2-1	CASSLGGSHNEQFF
TRBV28	TRBJ1-2	CASSLGQGYGYTF
TRBV20-1	TRBJ2-7	CSASSGTGNSYEQYF
TRBV27	TRBJ2-7	CASTPQKRGTAYEQYF
TRBV7-9	TRBJ2-3	CASSLLEFRTDTQYF
TRBV5-1	TRBJ2-3	CASSLERLGSTDTQYF
TRBV4-2	TRBJ2-3	CATSPGAGTDTQYF
TRBV6-1	TRBJ2-2	CASSEHWGANTGELFF
TRBV6-6	TRBJ2-2	CASSYTQNTGELFF
TRBV5-8	TRBJ2-2	CASSLVQQANTGELFF
TRBV27	TRBJ1-5	CASSYDSSNQPQHF
TRBV2	TRBJ2-3	CASATPLAGYTDTQYF
TRBV30	TRBJ1-6	CAWAGPGGPLHF
TRBV19	TRBJ1-2	CASSVFRDRVYGYTF
TRBV6-2/TRBV6-3	TRBJ2-7	CASSYSIEGGEQYF
TRBV7-2	TRBJ1-2	CASSLGQGSFYGYTF
TRBV19	TRBJ1-5	CASSIFDPGWVVANQPQHF
TRBV6-6	TRBJ1-1	CASSYISSNTEAFF
TRBV30	TRBJ2-7	CAWSVRAQGVRNEQYF
TRBV28	TRBJ1-5	CASSPPAAGVGQPQHF
TRBV11-2	TRBJ1-5	CASSLRASSNQPQHF
TRBV24-1	TRBJ1-2	CATSDWDRGYGYTF